The 21 T cell receptor beta chains below were found in one sample sequenced in a study of blood T cell repertoires in COVID-19. Some clones are missing from TCRdb's copy, which holds only in-frame ones; the method was immunoSEQ multiplex PCR. Among over 150,000 clones listed, over 75% were seen once. The sequenced material came from peripheral blood. All receptors derive from a man aged 60 to 69 with COVID-19, enrolled during active disease.

The rearrangement joins TRBV4-3 to TRBJ2-2; 7 bases line up with TRBD2. The CDR3 consists of 14 residues. The V segment lost 0 bases and the J segment 9 bases; nucleotides outside the gene matches: 4. Germline values: CDR1 LGHNA, CDR2 YSLEER. CDR3 sequence (DNA): TGCGCCAGCAGCCAAGATCGGGGGGTCAGGGAGCTGTTTTTT. Its protein product is CASSQDRGVRELFF.

The gene calls are TRBV2 and TRBJ1-5; 9 bases are shared with TRBD1. Germline trimming cut 8 bases from V and 4 bases from J; bases unmatched to any gene: 6. CDR1 and CDR2 (germline): SNHLY, FYNNEI. The length of the CDR3 is 14 residues. The chain's CDR3 is CASSRDRANQPQHF. CDR3 coding DNA: TGTGCCAGCTCCCGGGACAGGGCTAATCAGCCCCAGCATTTT.

V and J are TRBV27 and TRBJ1-1, with no clear D. Trimming cost V 6 bases and J 2 bases, with 13 bases left between them. The germline CDR1 and CDR2 sequences are MNHEY and SMNVEV (reference sequence). The CDR3 length is 14 residues. CDR3 DNA: TGTGCCAGCAGCCGCAGAGAGCGAAACACTGAAGCTTTCTTT. Protein: CASSRRERNTEAFF.

The chain couples TRBV7-2 to TRBJ1-5, with D perhaps matching TRBD1 (6 bases). V dropped 5 bases and J dropped 0 bases, with 17 bases sitting between them. The CDR3 consists of 17 residues. Germline V gives CDR1 SGHTA, CDR2 FQGNSA. Written as DNA, the CDR3 is TGTGCCAGCAGCCCCACGGGGACACCTTATAGCAATCAGCCCCAGCATTTT. This translates into CASSPTGTPYSNQPQHF.

This rearrangement joins TRBV5-1 to TRBJ2-7; TRBD1 matches 12 bases. The CDR3 has 15 residues. Germline V gene lookup returns CDR1 SGHRS and CDR2 YFSETQ. V lost 1 base, J lost 6 bases, and 5 bases stayed unmatched. The CDR3 loop reads CASSLRDRGQSEQYF. In DNA form, the CDR3 reads TGCGCCAGCAGCTTGAGGGACAGGGGGCAGAGCGAGCAGTACTTC.

The genes are TRBV10-3 and TRBJ1-5; 7 bases are shared with TRBD1. This CDR3 is built from 14 residues. J lost 0 bases, V lost 5 bases, and 1 base had no gene match. Germline V lookup: CDR1 ENHRY, CDR2 SYGVKD. The chain's CDR3 is CAISRDSSNQPQHF. As DNA, the CDR3 is TGTGCCATCAGTAGGGACAGTAGCAATCAGCCCCAGCATTTT.

The genes are TRBV14 and TRBJ1-6; 8 bases are a match to TRBD1. The germline gives CDR1 SGHDN, CDR2 FVKESK. There are 15 residues in the CDR3. V shed 1 base, J shed 6 bases, and the junction held 2 bases outside the gene matches. The CDR3: CASSQVTGGNSPLHF. DNA for the CDR3: TGTGCCAGCAGCCAAGTTACAGGGGGTAATTCACCCCTCCACTTT.

This clone was detected only once. The chain combines TRBV25-1 with TRBJ2-1, with D possibly matching TRBD1 (5 bases). Per germline, CDR1 MGHDK and CDR2 SYGVNS. This CDR3 is 15 amino acids long. Deletions cut 4 bases from V and 8 bases from J, with 18 bases between. CDR3 coding DNA: TGTGCCAGCAGTGGTTTTAGGTGGCAGGGCGATGAGCAGTTCTTC. Its protein product is CASSGFRWQGDEQFF.

V usage is TRBV18 and J usage is TRBJ2-2; 7 positions match TRBD2. The CDR3 has 16 residues. The germline V gene encodes CDR1 KGHSH and CDR2 LQKENI. Germline trimming cut 1 base from V and 3 bases from J; bases unmatched to any gene: 5. The CDR3 bases are TGTGCCAGCTCACCACAAGCGGGGTTGGACACCGGGGAGCTGTTTTTT. Its translation: CASSPQAGLDTGELFF.

This clone was recorded once. V gene TRBV19 combines with J gene TRBJ2-1; 10 nucleotides match TRBD2. Trimming cost V 6 bases and J 9 bases; bases outside gene matches: 14. There are 16 residues in the CDR3. CDR1 is LNHDA, CDR2 SQIVND, per germline (reference sequence). CDR3: CASRTNSGRALGEQFF. The CDR3 DNA is TGTGCCAGTAGGACCAACAGCGGGAGGGCCTTAGGTGAGCAGTTCTTC.

The chain links TRBV3-1 (or the pseudogene TRBV3-2) to TRBJ1-5; D is unclear. This CDR3 contains 12 residues. Germline V CDR1 and CDR2: LGHDT, YNNKEL (reference sequence). The V gene lost 0 bases and the J gene lost 9 bases, with 6 bases spanning the gap. The chain's CDR3 is CASSQDPGPQHF. The CDR3 DNA is TGTGCCAGCAGCCAAGATCCGGGGCCCCAGCATTTT.

The CDR3, as DNA: TGTGCCAGCAGTTACGAGATAGACTTCCAAGAGACCCAGTACTTC. Translating gives CASSYEIDFQETQYF. The chain combines TRBV6-2 or TRBV6-3 with TRBJ2-5, with D uncertain. Germline CDR1 and CDR2: MNHEY and SVGEGT. Trimming stripped 2 bases from V and 1 base from J, with 11 bases between. The CDR3 spans 15 residues.

The chain couples TRBV18 to TRBJ2-3; TRBD2 agrees at 8 bases. J was trimmed by 2 bases and V by 3 bases; bases with no gene match: 13. The CDR3 length is 18 residues. Per germline, CDR1 KGHSH and CDR2 LQKENI. The CDR3: CASSPFPRSGRTTDTQYF. In DNA, the CDR3 is TGTGCCAGCTCACCGTTCCCTCGGAGCGGGAGAACCACAGATACGCAGTATTTT.

The chain couples TRBV1 to TRBJ1-5; the DNA was not used to check the table's D call, TRBD1. TRBV1 is flagged as a pseudogene. The CDR3 consists of 18 residues. CDR3 loop: CTSSQERVTGGQNQPQHF. CDR3 bases: TGCACCAGCAGCCAAGAAAGAGTCACAGGCGGTCAAAATCAGCCCCAGCATTTT.

This chain uses TRBV6-5 with TRBJ1-3; no definite D call. CDR1 and CDR2 from the germline V gene are MNHEY and SVGAGI. The germline V and J ends were trimmed by 6 bases and 6 bases, with 6 bases remaining between them. This CDR3 contains 11 residues. The CDR3 spells CASSLLNTIYF. Written as DNA, the CDR3 is TGTGCCAGCAGCTTATTAAACACCATATATTTT.

The V call is TRBV7-2, the J call TRBJ2-7; D gene uncertain. This CDR3 has 14 amino acids. Germline-derived CDR1 and CDR2 are SGHTA and FQGNSA. V lost 2 bases to trimming and J lost 3 bases, with 11 bases between them. The CDR3 nucleotides read TGTGCCAGCAGCTTAAGGCCACGGGTCTACGAGCAGTACTTC. Residues: CASSLRPRVYEQYF.

The V gene is TRBV6-6, the J gene TRBJ1-1; D is undetermined. Germline V gene lookup returns CDR1 MNHNY and CDR2 SVGAGI (reference sequence). This CDR3 spans 15 amino acids. The ends were cut back, 5 bases at V and 1 base at J, with 14 bases in the middle. This chain's CDR3 is CASSGGSRTNTEAFF. The CDR3, as DNA: TGTGCCAGCAGTGGCGGGAGTCGGACGAACACTGAAGCTTTCTTT.

The J gene is TRBJ1-1, the V gene TRBV5-4; 8 nucleotides match TRBD1. CDR3 length: 13 amino acids. Germline loops: CDR1 SGHNT, CDR2 YYREEE (reference sequence). The J segment lost 5 bases and the V segment lost 4 bases, leaving 4 bases of the junction unmatched. The CDR3 sequence is CASSLRGQTEAFF. The CDR3 DNA follows: TGTGCCAGCAGCCTCAGGGGGCAGACTGAAGCTTTCTTT.

The chain joins TRBV6-2 or TRBV6-3 to TRBJ2-3; TRBD2 might be the D (5 bases). The CDR3 loop spans 19 amino acids. Germline V gene sequence: CDR1 MNHEY, CDR2 SVGEGT. Trimming took 0 bases from V and 0 from J, leaving 19 bases between them. The CDR3 DNA is TGTGCCAGCAGTTACTCGAGGGCAGGCGGAGTTTCTAGCACAGATACGCAGTATTTT. Protein sequence: CASSYSRAGGVSSTDTQYF.

Many counts were recorded for this clone. The chain has TRBV6-4 and TRBJ2-3, with D possibly matching TRBD2 (7 bases). CDR3 length: 14 residues. Germline V gives CDR1 MRHNA, CDR2 SNTAGT. V was cut by 2 bases and J by 2 bases, with 8 bases left in between. CDR3 residues: CASSDGGATDTQYF. The CDR3 DNA reads as TGTGCCAGCAGTGACGGGGGGGCCACAGATACGCAGTATTTT.

The genes are TRBV2 and TRBJ1-1; D is possibly TRBD1 (6 bases). V lost 5 bases and J 1 base, leaving 11 bases between the germline ends. Germline CDR1 is SNHLY and CDR2 is FYNNEI. CDR3 size: 14 residues. The CDR3 DNA is TGTGCCAGCAGTCAGGAACAGGGGAACACTGAAGCTTTCTTT. This translates into CASSQEQGNTEAFF. Full variable domain (rest looked up from reference TRBV2 and TRBJ1-1): EPEVTQTPSHQVTQMGQEVILRCVPISNHLYFYWYRQILGQKVEFLVSFYNNEISEKSEIFDDQFSVERPDGSNFTLKIRSTKLEDSAMYFCASSQEQGNTEAFFGQGTRLTVV.